The 30 T cell receptor beta chains listed next were all sequenced from one sample in a study of beta chain features in type 1 diabetes. General study points: Shortening of TCRB CDR3s, moderate but significant, appeared in all four CD4+ subsets of Type 1 diabetes patients.

These TCRs are of unknown antigen specificity. The isolated RNA, all of it, was reverse transcribed, so expressed TCRB transcripts were what got sequenced. TCRdb keeps only in-frame clones here, not all; method: immunoSEQ multiplex PCR. Here the sample spans around 180,000 clones, roughly 7.1% being singletons. The specimen sequenced was central memory CD4+ T cells from blood. The receptors come from a woman between 40 and 55 years old with type 1 diabetes.

The chain recombines TRBV5-1 with TRBJ2-4; 8 bases are a match to TRBD1. The CDR3 sequence is 16 residues long. Germline V gene data show CDR1 as SGHRS and CDR2 as YFSETQ. J lost 6 bases, V lost 2 bases, and 10 bases had no gene match. The DNA of the CDR3 is TGCGCCAGCAGCTTTATAGCAGGGGGCGCTGGAAACATTCAGTACTTC. This sequence encodes CASSFIAGGAGNIQYF.

This clone has a handful of counts. The rearrangement joins TRBV5-5 to TRBJ2-3, with D perhaps TRBD2 (6 bases). V was trimmed by 4 bases and J by 1 base, leaving 10 bases between them. The length of the CDR3 is 14 residues. Germline V gives CDR1 SGHKS, CDR2 YYEKEE (reference sequence). For the CDR3, the DNA is TGTGCCAGCAGCGCGGCTAGCGGCACAGATACGCAGTATTTT. As protein: CASSAASGTDTQYF.

This clone occurred a few times. The rearrangement links TRBV5-1 to TRBJ2-2, with D hard to call. Germline V CDR1 and CDR2: SGHRS, YFSETQ. The CDR3 extends over 16 amino acids. The V and J ends lost 4 bases and 3 bases respectively, with 16 bases between them. The CDR3 coding sequence is TGCGCCAGCAGCCGATTATCAGGATCCGACACCGGGGAGCTGTTTTTT. Translating gives CASSRLSGSDTGELFF.

The chain has TRBV19 and TRBJ2-6; weak D call: TRBD2 (7 bases). With 6 bases removed from V and 8 bases from J, the gap between germline ends came to 11 bases. Germline values: CDR1 LNHDA, CDR2 SQIVND (reference sequence). The CDR3 contains 13 residues. The CDR3 region has the DNA TGTGCCAGTAGCCTCGGGGGGCCCAACGTCCTGACTTTC. Its translation: CASSLGGPNVLTF.

This clone has more than one count but fewer than ten. The chain recombines TRBV28 with TRBJ2-1; 10 bases agree with TRBD1. Trimming at V came to 4 bases and at J to 11 bases, leaving 5 bases not matched to a gene. Germline CDR1 is MDHEN and CDR2 is SYDVKM. There are 13 residues in the CDR3. CDR3 in DNA: TGTGCCAGCAGTTCGGGACAGGGGCGAAAGCAGTTCTTC. Residues: CASSSGQGRKQFF. Filled out from reference TRBV28 and TRBJ2-1, the complete variable domain reads DVKVTQSSRYLVKRTGEKVFLECVQDMDHENMFWYRQDPGLGLRLIYFSYDVKMKEKGDIPEGYSVSREKKERFSLILESASTNQTSMYLCASSSGQGRKQFFGPGTRLTVL.

This clone has just a few counts. The chain couples TRBV7-9 to TRBJ2-7; tentative D call: TRBD2 (5 bases). Germline V gene sequence: CDR1 SEHNR, CDR2 FQNEAQ (reference sequence). V lost 6 bases, J lost 3 bases, and 12 bases lay in between. This CDR3 contains 13 residues. The CDR3 protein is CASSPLEGYEQYF. The CDR3 region has the DNA TGTGCCAGCAGTCCACTAGAAGGCTACGAGCAGTACTTC.

The V and J genes are TRBV7-3 and TRBJ1-5; TRBD1 is a possible D gene (6 bases). V was shortened by 1 base and J by 4 bases, with 8 bases between the two germline ends. Per the germline V gene, CDR1 is SGHTA and CDR2 is FQGTGA. There are 14 residues in the CDR3. The CDR3, as DNA: TGTGCCAGCAGCTTAAATGGACAGAATCAGCCCCAGCATTTT. Translation: CASSLNGQNQPQHF.

This clone was detected a few times. The V and J genes are TRBV7-3 and TRBJ1-1; possible D gene TRBD1, 5 bases. V lost 1 base, J lost 0 bases, and 12 bases lay in between. The CDR3 covers 16 residues. Germline CDR1 and CDR2: SGHTA and FQGTGA. The CDR3 DNA sequence: TGTGCCAGCAGCTTAAGCACAGGATTCATGAACACTGAAGCTTTCTTT. This gives the protein CASSLSTGFMNTEAFF.

This clone was picked up a small number of times. This chain links TRBV6-5 with TRBJ1-2, with 7 nucleotides matching TRBD1. The germline CDR1 and CDR2 sequences are MNHEY and SVGAGI. Trimming at V came to 6 bases and at J to 8 bases, leaving 9 bases not matched to a gene. There are 13 residues in the CDR3. This CDR3 is CASRPQTGHGYTF. The DNA for the CDR3 is TGTGCCAGCAGACCTCAGACAGGGCACGGCTACACCTTC.

The sample holds a few counts of this clone. The rearrangement links TRBV19 to TRBJ1-2, with TRBD1 matching 9 bases. The CDR3 sequence is 15 residues long. The V gene's germline CDR1 is LNHDA and CDR2 SQIVND (reference sequence). V trimming: 5 bases; J trimming: 3 bases; junction bases outside the gene matches: 7. The DNA of the CDR3 is TGTGCCAGTAGTCCAGGGACAGGGCTGGACTATGGCTACACCTTC. Translating gives CASSPGTGLDYGYTF.

The gene calls are TRBV19 and TRBJ1-4, with D uncertain. V was trimmed by 5 bases and J by 10 bases, leaving 17 bases between them. The CDR3 covers 14 residues. The V gene's germline CDR1 is LNHDA and CDR2 SQIVND (reference sequence). Here the CDR3 reads CASSGMSGSGKLFF. The DNA of the CDR3 is TGTGCCAGTAGTGGAATGTCGGGTAGTGGAAAACTGTTTTTT.

V is TRBV9 and J is TRBJ2-5, with TRBD1 matching 8 bases. The germline gives CDR1 SGDLS, CDR2 YYNGEE. The CDR3 extends over 13 amino acids. V gave up 5 bases and J gave up 5 bases; unmatched junction bases: 5. The CDR3 reads CASRTTGEETQYF. CDR3 DNA: TGTGCCAGCAGAACGACAGGGGAGGAGACCCAGTACTTC.

The chain employs TRBV27 and TRBJ1-2; 8 positions agree with TRBD1. CDR1 is MNHEY and CDR2 is SMNVEV in the germline V gene (reference sequence). Trimming at V came to 2 bases and at J to 8 bases, leaving 7 bases not matched to a gene. The length of the CDR3 is 14 residues. The CDR3 sequence is CASSLDRGTRGYTF. The CDR3 DNA is TGTGCCAGCAGTTTAGACAGGGGCACGAGGGGCTACACCTTC.

The V and J genes are TRBV11-2 and TRBJ2-3; D may be TRBD2 (6 bases). The V end lost 3 bases, the J end lost 0 bases, and 10 bases lay between the germline ends. The CDR3 is 15 amino acids. Germline-derived CDR1 and CDR2 are SGHAT and FQNNGV. CDR3 sequence: CASSFSGPSTDTQYF. The CDR3 DNA sequence: TGTGCCAGCAGCTTTAGCGGCCCTAGCACAGATACGCAGTATTTT.

Worth noting for this clone: Other nucleotide sequences in the sample specify the same CDR3. The chain has TRBV7-9 and TRBJ2-5; the D gene is possibly TRBD2 (6 bases). The CDR3 totals 15 residues. From germline, CDR1 is SEHNR and CDR2 FQNEAQ (reference sequence). V was cut by 0 bases and J by 4 bases, with 12 bases left in between. CDR3 amino acids: CASSLALLGGETQYF. CDR3 sequence (DNA): TGTGCCAGCAGCTTAGCTCTCCTGGGGGGAGAGACCCAGTACTTC. The full variable domain, completed using reference TRBV7-9 and TRBJ2-5, is DTGVSQNPRHKITKRGQNVTFRCDPISEHNRLYWYRQTLGQGPEFLTYFQNEAQLEKSRLLSDRFSAERPKGSFSTLEIQRTEQGDSAMYLCASSLALLGGETQYFGPGTRLLVL.

This clone has just a few counts. This chain uses TRBV5-4 with TRBJ2-7; TRBD1 matches 7 bases. Looked up from germline, CDR1 is SGHNT and CDR2 is YYREEE (reference sequence). This CDR3 contains 14 residues. Unmatched junction bases numbered 10, after V lost 4 bases and J lost 6 bases. CDR3 nucleotide sequence: TGTGCCAGCAGCGTCGGGACAGCGTCGGCCGAGCAGTACTTC. Residues: CASSVGTASAEQYF.

This clone was seen more than once but under ten times. The chain joins TRBV28 to TRBJ1-1, with unresolved D. The germline V gene encodes CDR1 MDHEN and CDR2 SYDVKM. This CDR3 region has 13 residues. Deletions cut 7 bases from V and 11 bases from J, with 20 bases between. CDR3 coding DNA: TGTGCCAGCATCAACTCCCTCAGAGGTTCCGCTTTCTTT. Its translation is CASINSLRGSAFF.

This clone was seen a handful of times. This sequence joins TRBV28 and TRBJ1-2; D is perhaps TRBD1 (6 bases). The germline V gene encodes CDR1 MDHEN and CDR2 SYDVKM. Trimming stripped 10 bases from V and 4 bases from J, with 19 bases between. This CDR3 region has 14 residues. CDR3 region: CATKQGWAFYGYTF. As DNA, the CDR3 is TGTGCCACTAAACAGGGTTGGGCCTTCTATGGCTACACCTTC.

This clone has a handful of counts. This chain links TRBV4-2 with TRBJ1-1, with no clear D. Trimming took 0 bases from V and 1 from J, leaving 9 bases between them. Germline CDR1 LGHNA, CDR2 YNFKEQ. This CDR3 has 15 amino acids. CDR3 nucleotide sequence: TGTGCCAGCAGCCAAGATGTGGAGGGGAACACTGAAGCTTTCTTT. Amino acids: CASSQDVEGNTEAFF.

Comment on this clone: The identical CDR3 is also encoded by other nucleotide sequences in the sample. The V call is TRBV5-1, the J call TRBJ2-5; weak D call: TRBD1 (5 bases). The V gene lost 4 bases and the J gene lost 2 bases, with 9 bases spanning the gap. CDR3 length equals 13 residues. Germline CDR1 SGHRS, CDR2 YFSETQ. The CDR3 here is CASSGQGQETQYF. The CDR3 DNA is TGCGCCAGCAGCGGTCAGGGACAAGAGACCCAGTACTTC. The complete variable domain, with remaining parts taken from reference TRBV5-1 and TRBJ2-5, reads KAGVTQTPRYLIKTRGQQVTLSCSPISGHRSVSWYQQTPGQGLQFLFEYFSETQRNKGNFPGRFSGRQFSNSRSEMNVSTLELGDSALYLCASSGQGQETQYFGPGTRLLVL.

In its sample, this clone was seen a few times. At one end, the junction sequence differs from germline, possibly due to a read error. The rearrangement joins TRBV28 to TRBJ2-7; 8 positions match TRBD1. CDR3 size: 14 residues. CDR1 and CDR2 (germline): MDHEN, SYDVKM. CDR3 coding DNA: TGTGCCAGCAGTGTATGGGACAGGCGCGACGAGCAGTACTTC. It translates to CASSVWDRRDEQYF.

This clone was seen more than once but under ten times. The chain joins TRBV29-1 to TRBJ1-1; D is unresolved. CDR3 length: 13 amino acids. CDR1 and CDR2 from the germline V gene are SQVTM and ANQGSEA. V lost 5 bases and J 5 bases, leaving 15 bases between the germline ends. The CDR3 spells CSVTLTRETEAFF. The DNA of the CDR3 is TGCAGCGTTACTTTGACGAGGGAAACTGAAGCTTTCTTT.

This clone was observed a few times. The gene calls are TRBV19 and TRBJ1-5; 7 bases are a match to TRBD1. V lost 9 bases to trimming and J lost 2 bases; unmatched junction nucleotides: 10. The germline CDR1 and CDR2 sequences are LNHDA and SQIVND (reference sequence). This CDR3 has 15 amino acids. The CDR3 nucleotides read TGTGCCAGCCAGGGACAGTCTACGGGCAATCAGCCCCAGCATTTT. It translates to CASQGQSTGNQPQHF.

This clone was counted only a few times. This rearrangement joins TRBV5-1 to TRBJ1-5; no firm D call. The CDR3 is made up of 15 amino acids. The germline CDR1 and CDR2 sequences are SGHRS and YFSETQ. The V end lost 0 bases, the J end lost 2 bases, and 9 bases lay between the germline ends. CDR3 amino acids: CASSLGVEGNQPQHF. In nucleotides, the CDR3 is TGCGCCAGCAGCTTGGGGGTCGAGGGCAATCAGCCCCAGCATTTT.

The chain has TRBV10-3 and TRBJ2-7; 8 nucleotides agree with TRBD1. The V gene's germline CDR1 is ENHRY and CDR2 SYGVKD. With 5 bases clipped from V and 4 bases from J, the junction kept 10 bases outside the gene matches. The CDR3 has 15 amino acids. CDR3 in DNA: TGTGCCATCAGTCCGGGACAGGTCGGATTATACGAGCAGTACTTC. Protein: CAISPGQVGLYEQYF.

This clone was counted between two and nine times. The V call is TRBV15, the J call TRBJ2-1; perhaps TRBD1 as D (5 bases). Germline loops: CDR1 LNHNV, CDR2 YYDKDF (reference sequence). The CDR3 is made up of 15 amino acids. V was cut by 5 bases and J by 0 bases, with 11 bases left in between. DNA for the CDR3: TGTGCCACCAGCGGGGCCACGCGCTCCTACAATGAGCAGTTCTTC. It specifies CATSGATRSYNEQFF.

This clone was seen a few times. The chain combines TRBV28 with TRBJ1-1, with D possibly TRBD1 on 5 matching bases. V lost 7 bases and J 8 bases, leaving 14 bases between the germline ends. The CDR3 is made up of 12 amino acids. Germline V CDR1 and CDR2: MDHEN, SYDVKM. The CDR3: CASKMLGEEAFF. The CDR3 DNA sequence: TGTGCCAGCAAAATGTTAGGGGAAGAAGCTTTCTTT.

V is TRBV5-1 and J is TRBJ1-2; possible D gene TRBD1, 6 bases. The V and J ends lost 4 bases and 8 bases respectively, with 24 bases between them. This CDR3 is 16 amino acids long. Germline CDR1 is SGHRS and CDR2 is YFSETQ. The CDR3 nucleotides read TGCGCCAGCAGCGCCATTACCGAGACAGGTTCGGAGGGCTACACCTTC. Translating gives CASSAITETGSEGYTF.

This clone appeared a few times. The genes are TRBV11-2 and TRBJ1-1; D is uncertain. This CDR3 comprises 15 residues. V was clipped by 6 bases and J by 3 bases, with 17 bases between them. Germline V gene sequence: CDR1 SGHAT, CDR2 FQNNGV. CDR3 nucleotides: TGTGCCAGCAGTCCGAGGGTCGGATTTCACACTGAAGCTTTCTTT. Amino acid sequence: CASSPRVGFHTEAFF.

This clone appeared a few times. The chain combines TRBV29-1 with TRBJ1-3, with D possibly being TRBD1 (5 bases). V lost 5 bases and J 0 bases, leaving 5 bases between the germline ends. Germline V gives CDR1 SQVTM, CDR2 ANQGSEA. CDR3 size: 12 residues. As DNA, the CDR3 is TGCAGCGTTAGGGGCTCTGGAAACACCATATATTTT. This sequence encodes CSVRGSGNTIYF.